This T cell receptor (beta chain) is drawn from a study of T cell changes during pregnancy in multiple sclerosis. CDR1 LNHDA and CDR2 SQIVND come from the germline V gene (reference sequence). The CDR3 length is 16 residues. Unmatched junction bases numbered 10, after V lost 5 bases and J lost 2 bases. Sequencing was performed with immunoSEQ multiplex PCR; in TCRdb, only in-frame clones are kept and a portion is missing. The sample includes around 72,000 clones, 85% to 95% of them seen just once. This clonotype was sampled from a female donor with multiple sclerosis, enrolled in a pregnancy study. The sequencing here drew on CD4+ T cells from peripheral blood mononuclear cells, taken before pregnancy. The chain carries TRBV19 and TRBJ1-1; 8 bases match TRBD1. The CDR3 DNA follows: TGTGCCAGTAGTTTTAGCCGGACAGGGTTCAACACTGAAGCTTTCTTT. Protein sequence: CASSFSRTGFNTEAFF.